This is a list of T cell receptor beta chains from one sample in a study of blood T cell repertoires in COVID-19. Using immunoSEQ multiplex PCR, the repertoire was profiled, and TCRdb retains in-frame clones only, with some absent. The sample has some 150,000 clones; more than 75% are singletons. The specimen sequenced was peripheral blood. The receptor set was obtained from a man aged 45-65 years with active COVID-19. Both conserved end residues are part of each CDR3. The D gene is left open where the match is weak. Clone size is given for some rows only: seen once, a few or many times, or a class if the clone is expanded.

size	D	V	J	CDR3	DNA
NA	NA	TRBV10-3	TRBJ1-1	CAISGGLNTEAFF	TGTGCCATAAGTGGGGGGCTGAACACTGAAGCTTTCTTT
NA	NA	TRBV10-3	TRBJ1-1	CAISRDMNTEAFF	TGTGCCATCAGCCGGGACATGAACACTGAAGCTTTCTTT
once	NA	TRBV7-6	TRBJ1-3	CASSLRARDFRNTIYF	TGTGCCAGCAGCTTACGTGCTAGGGACTTTAGAAACACCATATATTTT
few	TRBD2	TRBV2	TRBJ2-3	CASSGGAGDTQYF	TGTGCCAGCAGCGGGGGGGCCGGAGATACGCAGTATTTT
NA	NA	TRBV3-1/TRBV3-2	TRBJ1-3	CASSSGVSGNTIYF	TGTGCCAGCAGCTCGGGGGTGTCTGGAAACACCATATATTTT
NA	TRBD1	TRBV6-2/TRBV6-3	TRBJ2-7	CASSSPLRDRAYEQYF	TGTGCCAGCAGTTCCCCCCTCCGGGACAGGGCCTACGAGCAGTACTTC
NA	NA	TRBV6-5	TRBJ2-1	CASLIQRTKSNEQFF	TGTGCCAGCTTGATACAACGGACTAAGTCCAATGAGCAGTTCTTC
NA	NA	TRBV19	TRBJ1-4	CASSIKAPPSQKLFF	TGTGCCAGTAGTATTAAAGCGCCTCCATCCCAGAAACTGTTTTTT
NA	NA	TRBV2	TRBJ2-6	CASSETPGLGANVLTF	TGTGCCAGCAGTGAAACCCCAGGGCTCGGGGCCAACGTCCTGACTTTC
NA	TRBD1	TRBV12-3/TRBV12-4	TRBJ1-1	CASSLRGQAFF	TGTGCCAGCAGTTTGAGGGGGCAAGCTTTCTTT
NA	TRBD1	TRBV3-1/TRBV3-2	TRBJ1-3	CASSQGTGGSGNTIYF	TGTGCCAGCAGCCAAGGGACAGGGGGCTCTGGAAACACCATATATTTT
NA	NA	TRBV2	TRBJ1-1	CASSPAVRHTEAFF	TGTGCCAGCAGCCCGGCCGTGAGGCACACTGAAGCTTTCTTT
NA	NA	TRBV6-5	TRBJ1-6	CAGSDSPESPLHF	TGTGCCGGGTCGGACAGTCCGGAATCACCCCTCCACTTT
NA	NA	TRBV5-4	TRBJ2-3	CASSRLGAGAQYF	TGTGCCAGCAGCAGGTTGGGAGCCGGAGCGCAGTATTTT
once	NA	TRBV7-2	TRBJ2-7	CASSLRGWEQYF	TGTGCCAGCAGCTTAAGGGGTTGGGAGCAGTACTTC
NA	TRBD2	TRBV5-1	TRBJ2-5	CASSVSGGLGETQYF	TGCGCCAGCAGCGTTAGCGGGGGGCTGGGAGAGACCCAGTACTTC
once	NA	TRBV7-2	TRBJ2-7	CASSLGGGGGEYEQYF	TGTGCCAGCAGCTTAGGAGGTGGAGGGGGGGAATACGAGCAGTACTTC
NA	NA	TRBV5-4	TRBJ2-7	CASSLWGPLYEQYF	TGTGCCAGCAGCTTGTGGGGGCCCCTCTACGAGCAGTACTTC
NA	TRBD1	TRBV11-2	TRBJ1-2	CASSLPGQLVYTF	TGTGCCAGCAGCTTACCGGGACAGCTCGTCTACACCTTC
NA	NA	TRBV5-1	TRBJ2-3	CASSLRQGTDTQYF	TGCGCCAGCAGCTTGCGGCAGGGAACAGATACGCAGTATTTT
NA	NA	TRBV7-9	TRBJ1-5	CASSLLAADQPQHF	TGTGCCAGCAGCTTACTAGCGGCTGATCAGCCCCAGCATTTT
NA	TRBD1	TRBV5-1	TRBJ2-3	CASSLAGTGGLTDTQYF	TGCGCCAGCAGCTTGGCCGGGACAGGGGGCCTCACAGATACGCAGTATTTT
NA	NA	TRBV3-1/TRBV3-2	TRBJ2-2	CASSQGVNPGELFF	TGTGCCAGCAGCCAGGGCGTGAACCCCGGGGAGCTGTTTTTT
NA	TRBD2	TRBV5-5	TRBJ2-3	CASRLGGTSGRDTQYF	TGTGCCAGCAGGCTTGGGGGGACTAGCGGGAGAGATACGCAGTATTTT
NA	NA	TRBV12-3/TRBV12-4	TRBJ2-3	CASSLGGADTQYF	TGTGCCAGCAGTTTAGGGGGGGCAGATACGCAGTATTTT
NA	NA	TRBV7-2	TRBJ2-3	CASSLSGGTDTQYF	TGTGCCAGCAGCTTATCGGGGGGCACAGATACGCAGTATTTT
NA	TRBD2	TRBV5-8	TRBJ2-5	CASTDGGETQYF	TGTGCCAGCACCGACGGGGGGGAGACCCAGTACTTC
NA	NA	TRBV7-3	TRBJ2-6	CASSPGSGANVLTF	TGTGCCAGCAGCCCGGGCTCTGGGGCCAACGTCCTGACTTTC
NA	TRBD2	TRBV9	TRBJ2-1	CASSAGLAVNIGQFF	TGTGCCAGCAGCGCCGGACTAGCGGTGAACATCGGGCAGTTCTTC
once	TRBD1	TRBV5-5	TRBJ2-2	CASSLLPGQGNTGELFF	TGTGCCAGCAGCTTGCTGCCGGGACAGGGGAACACCGGGGAGCTGTTTTTT
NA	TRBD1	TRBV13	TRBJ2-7	CASSSWTGTGAYEQYF	TGTGCCAGCAGCTCATGGACCGGGACAGGGGCCTACGAGCAGTACTTC
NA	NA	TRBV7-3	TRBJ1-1	CASSRRSGGNTEAFF	TGTGCCAGCAGCCGCCGGTCGGGGGGGAACACTGAAGCTTTCTTT
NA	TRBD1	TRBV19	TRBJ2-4	CASSDRAGDIQYF	TGTGCCAGTTCTGACAGGGCTGGGGACATTCAGTACTTC
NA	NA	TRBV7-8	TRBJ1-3	CASSFSMTAGNTIYF	TGTGCCAGCAGCTTTTCTATGACAGCTGGAAACACCATATATTTT
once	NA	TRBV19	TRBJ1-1	CASSSHQAGNTEAFF	TGTGCCAGTAGTTCCCATCAGGCGGGGAACACTGAAGCTTTCTTT
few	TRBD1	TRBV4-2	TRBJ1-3	CASSLDRDPGNTIYF	TGTGCCAGCAGCCTCGACAGGGACCCTGGAAACACCATATATTTT
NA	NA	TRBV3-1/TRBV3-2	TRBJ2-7	CASSQSAYEQYF	TGTGCCAGCAGCCAATCGGCCTACGAGCAGTACTTC
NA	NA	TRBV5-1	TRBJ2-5	CASSLVQGLGETQYF	TGCGCCAGCAGCTTGGTTCAGGGGTTAGGAGAGACCCAGTACTTC
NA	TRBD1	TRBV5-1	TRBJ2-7	CASELNPGQGSHEQYF	TGCGCCAGCGAGCTTAATCCGGGACAGGGTTCCCACGAGCAGTACTTC
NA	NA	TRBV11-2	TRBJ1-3	CASSLNSPRSGNTIYF	TGTGCCAGCAGCTTAAACAGCCCCCGCTCTGGAAACACCATATATTTT
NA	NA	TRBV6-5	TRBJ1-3	CASRNTGAGNTIYF	TGTGCCAGCAGGAATACAGGAGCGGGAAACACCATATATTTT
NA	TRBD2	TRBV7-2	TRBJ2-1	CASSPPSGADYNEQFF	TGTGCCAGCAGCCCGCCCAGCGGGGCAGACTACAATGAGCAGTTCTTC
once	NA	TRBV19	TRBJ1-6	CASSIPSTDSYNSPLHF	TGTGCCAGTAGTATACCCTCGACAGACTCCTATAATTCACCCCTCCACTTT
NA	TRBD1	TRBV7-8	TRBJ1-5	CASSLRQGRSNQPQHF	TGTGCCAGCAGCTTAAGACAGGGTAGGAGCAATCAGCCCCAGCATTTT
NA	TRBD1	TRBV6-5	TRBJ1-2	CASRPDRVGYGYTF	TGTGCCAGCAGACCCGACAGGGTCGGCTATGGCTACACCTTC
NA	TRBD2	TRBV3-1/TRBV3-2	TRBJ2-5	CASSLRLAWETQYF	TGTGCCAGCAGCCTTCGACTAGCGTGGGAGACCCAGTACTTC
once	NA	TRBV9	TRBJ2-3	CASSVEGGVGTDTQYF	TGTGCCAGCAGCGTAGAAGGGGGGGTAGGCACAGATACGCAGTATTTT
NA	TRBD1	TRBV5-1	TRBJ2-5	CASRTGQGLRQETQYF	TGCGCCAGCAGGACTGGACAGGGGTTGAGGCAAGAGACCCAGTACTTC
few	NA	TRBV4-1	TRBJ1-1	CASSQGLTETGRWSAFF	TGCGCCAGCAGCCAAGGTCTCACGGAGACAGGAAGATGGTCAGCTTTCTTT
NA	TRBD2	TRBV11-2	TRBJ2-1	CASSPGLAGGRFNEQFF	TGTGCCAGCAGCCCAGGACTAGCGGGGGGTCGCTTCAATGAGCAGTTCTTC
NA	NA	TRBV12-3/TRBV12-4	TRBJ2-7	CASSLERGYEQYF	TGTGCCAGCAGTTTAGAGCGAGGCTACGAGCAGTACTTC
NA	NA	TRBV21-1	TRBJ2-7	CASSKGQARYEQYF	TGTGCCAGCAGCAAAGGACAGGCCCGCTACGAGCAGTACTTC
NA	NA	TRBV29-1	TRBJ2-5	CSVERWGEVETQYF	TGCAGCGTTGAAAGATGGGGGGAGGTAGAGACCCAGTACTTC
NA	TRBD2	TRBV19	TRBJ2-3	CASSNFGGGQDTQYF	TGTGCCAGTAGTAATTTCGGGGGGGGCCAAGATACGCAGTATTTT
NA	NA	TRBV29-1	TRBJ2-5	CSVGFRARTQETQYF	TGCAGCGTTGGCTTTAGGGCCAGGACACAAGAGACCCAGTACTTC